The 7 T cell receptor beta chains given below trace back to one sample, sequenced in a study of blood T cell repertoires in COVID-19 (dated by TCRdb to 2018 to 2020). The method behind the library was the immunoSEQ multiplex PCR assay. The table comes from immuneACCESS by way of TCRdb, which keeps in-frame sequences with V and J called. Part of the clones is missing from these tables; in studies checked, under half for an unresolved V gene and the rest for unknown reasons. The sample records about 310,000 clones, around 87% of which are singletons. The ten largest make up 1% of the sample. Material for sequencing was peripheral blood. All receptors derive from a man over 45 with active or convalescent COVID-19.

The chain couples TRBV10-3 to TRBJ2-2, with D unclear. The CDR3 length is 13 residues. Trimming removed 5 bases from V and 1 base from J, with 5 bases in between. CDR1 and CDR2 (germline): ENHRY, SYGVKD. As DNA, the CDR3 is TGTGCCATCAGTTTCATGAACACCGGGGAGCTGTTTTTT. Translation: CAISFMNTGELFF.

This chain connects TRBV4-3 to TRBJ1-5, with D hard to call. V dropped 1 base and J dropped 9 bases, with 10 bases sitting between them. CDR3 length: 13 residues. Germline V gives CDR1 LGHNA, CDR2 YSLEER. CDR3 DNA: TGCGCCAGCAGCCAAGGGAGCGATGGGCCCCAGCATTTT. It codes for CASSQGSDGPQHF.

V and J are TRBV4-2 and TRBJ2-3; TRBD2 aligns across 12 bases. V gave up 3 bases and J gave up 3 bases; unmatched junction bases: 4. There are 16 residues in the CDR3. CDR1 and CDR2 (germline): LGHNA, YNFKEQ. CDR3 sequence: CASSQLAGGRTDTQYF. The CDR3 DNA reads as TGTGCCAGCAGCCAGCTAGCGGGGGGGAGAACAGATACGCAGTATTTT.

The sample holds a few counts of this clone. The chain is built from TRBV9 and TRBJ2-1; 9 bases line up with TRBD2. Looked up from germline, CDR1 is SGDLS and CDR2 is YYNGEE. The CDR3 length is 14 residues. The V segment lost 0 bases and the J segment 12 bases; nucleotides outside the gene matches: 7. The CDR3 loop is CASSVGVRGGVQFF. CDR3 DNA sequence: TGTGCCAGCAGCGTAGGGGTGCGCGGGGGGGTGCAGTTCTTC.

The chain links TRBV19 to TRBJ2-5; 8 nucleotides line up with TRBD1. After removal of 0 bases from V and 2 bases from J, the junction contained 8 bases not matched to a gene. This CDR3 is 17 amino acids long. The germline gives CDR1 LNHDA, CDR2 SQIVND (reference sequence). DNA for the CDR3: TGTGCCAGTAGTATAGACCATACTCGGACAGGGCAAGAGACCCAGTACTTC. Protein: CASSIDHTRTGQETQYF.

Here the CDR3 reads CASSQRAGGDTDTQYF. CDR3 coding DNA: TGTGCCAGCAGCCAAAGGGCGGGGGGAGACACAGATACGCAGTATTTT. The gene calls are TRBV4-2 and TRBJ2-3; 8 bases map to TRBD2. There are 16 residues in the CDR3. Germline V gene data show CDR1 as LGHNA and CDR2 as YNFKEQ. V shed 2 bases, J shed 2 bases, and the junction held 6 bases outside the gene matches.

This clone is a singleton in its sample. The chain has TRBV24-1 and TRBJ1-1; 8 positions match TRBD1. Germline values: CDR1 KGHDR, CDR2 SFDVKD. After removal of 2 bases from V and 3 bases from J, the junction contained 7 bases not matched to a gene. The CDR3 runs to 16 residues. The CDR3 region is CATSDSRQGPDTEAFF. The CDR3, as DNA: TGTGCCACCAGTGATTCCAGACAGGGGCCCGACACTGAAGCTTTCTTT.